This entry concerns a single T cell receptor (beta chain). Method: immunoSEQ multiplex PCR; TCRdb's copy keeps in-frame clones and lacks some. The table has roughly 260,000 clones, 86% seen once. Per the germline V gene, CDR1 is WNHNN and CDR2 is SYGVQD (reference sequence). Trimming removed 0 bases from V and 8 bases from J; junction bases left unmatched: 5. The CDR3 length is 14 residues. The record originates from a study of blood T cell repertoires in COVID-19. Study-level information: PBMCs, B-cell-depleted T cells, or T cells were the source of the cDNA or gDNA that made up the material.

This TCR came from a man in his forties who had recovered from COVID-19. V is TRBV10-1 and J is TRBJ2-3; 7 nucleotides match TRBD2. Sequenced: peripheral blood. CDR3 amino acids: CASSESGRVGTQYF. The CDR3, as DNA: TGCGCCAGCAGTGAGTCGGGGAGGGTTGGTACGCAGTATTTT.